The next 10 T cell receptor beta chains were all read from a single sample in a study of T cell repertoires in cytomegalovirus infection. Each CDR3 protein gets one entry after TCRdb re-called the reads with MiXCR. The repertoire holds hundreds of thousands of distinct CDR3 sequences, with 20% to 25% as singletons. Material: CD8+ T cells from PBMCs. Receptors originate from a human donor in good health (CMV status not recorded). Some clones in this sample may be carry-over from other donors' samples.

This chain links TRBV18 with TRBJ1-2; D unclear. The V and J ends lost 2 bases and 2 bases respectively, with 15 bases between them. Per germline, CDR1 KGHSH and CDR2 LQKENI. The CDR3 covers 16 residues. Here the CDR3 reads CASSPTPTKTNYGYTF. The CDR3 DNA follows: TGTGCCAGCTCACCAACCCCGACCAAGACAAACTATGGCTACACCTTC.

Concerning this clonotype: This may come from a read error, since a much larger clone is one base off. The chain links TRBV12-3 or TRBV12-4 to TRBJ1-5, with D perhaps TRBD1 (5 bases). Between the trimmed V and J ends, which lost 10 bases and 2 bases, there was a span of 18 bases. The CDR3 is 15 amino acids. CDR3 sequence: CANSQGGVGNQPQHF. The CDR3 region has the DNA TGTGCCAACAGCCAGGGAGGAGTTGGCAATCAGCCCCAGCATTTT.

This clonotype is categorized as medium-sized. This chain uses TRBV7-8 with TRBJ2-1; D is undetermined. Germline loops: CDR1 SGHVS, CDR2 FQNEAQ. The CDR3 loop spans 11 amino acids. V shed 5 bases and J shed 9 bases, with 8 bases lying between them. This CDR3 is CASSPAIEQFF. The CDR3 DNA reads TGTGCCAGCAGCCCCGCCATTGAGCAGTTCTTC. Together with reference TRBV7-8 and TRBJ2-1, the CDR3 gives the full variable domain: GAGVSQSPRYKVAKRGQDVALRCDPISGHVSLFWYQQALGQGPEFLTYFQNEAQLDKSGLPSDRFFAERPEGSVSTLKIQRTQQEDSAVYLCASSPAIEQFFGPGTRLTVL.

In its sample, this clonotype was seen many times. The J gene is TRBJ2-3, the V gene TRBV28; D possibly corresponds to TRBD2 (6 bases). Germline V lookup: CDR1 MDHEN, CDR2 SYDVKM. The CDR3 loop spans 15 amino acids. V was trimmed by 8 bases and J by 0 bases, leaving 15 bases between them. The CDR3 reads CASCRDGSSTDTQYF. CDR3 nucleotides: TGTGCCAGCTGCCGGGACGGGAGTAGCACAGATACGCAGTATTTT.

This clonotype was seen more than once but under ten times. The chain recombines TRBV5-1 with TRBJ1-1, with D perhaps TRBD1 (5 bases). Germline CDR1 and CDR2: SGHRS and YFSETQ. The CDR3 is made up of 15 amino acids. V lost 5 bases and J lost 1, with 15 bases in between. As DNA, the CDR3 is TGCGCCAGCAGGACACTGCCAGACAGGAACACTGAAGCTTTCTTT. This gives the protein CASRTLPDRNTEAFF.

This clonotype was seen only a few times. The CDR3 DNA reads TGCAGTGCTATTGCGTCAAAAGGGGACTATGGCTACACCTTC. Translation: CSAIASKGDYGYTF. The chain couples TRBV20-1 to TRBJ1-2; TRBD1 might be the D (5 bases). Trimming removed 4 bases at V and 3 bases at J, with 15 bases between. Germline V gene data show CDR1 as DFQATT and CDR2 as SNEGSKA (reference sequence). The CDR3 is 14 residues long.

A note on this clonotype: This may be a read error: a much more frequent sequence differs by one nucleotide. This chain uses TRBV12-3 or TRBV12-4 with TRBJ2-2, with D maybe TRBD2 (5 bases). The CDR3 is 17 amino acids. The CDR3 nucleotides are TGTGCCAGCAGTCCCCGAATCAAGGAACAGAACACCGGGGAGCCGTTTTTT. Translating gives CASSPRIKEQNTGEPFF.

The J gene is TRBJ2-7, the V gene TRBV7-9, with D perhaps assigned TRBD1 or TRBD2 (7 bases each). This CDR3 has 14 amino acids. Germline values: CDR1 SEHNR, CDR2 FQNEAQ (reference sequence). Trimming shortened V by 4 bases and J by 5 bases, and 15 bases separated the two germline ends. The CDR3: CASSSRGGGNEQYF. The CDR3 nucleotides read TGTGCCAGCAGCTCCCGGGGAGGGGGCAACGAGCAGTACTTC.

At least ten counts were recorded for this clonotype. The J gene is TRBJ1-4, the V gene TRBV28; 8 nucleotides agree with TRBD1. Germline trimming cut 5 bases from V and 4 bases from J; bases unmatched to any gene: 9. This CDR3 has 16 residues. In germline, CDR1 is MDHEN, CDR2 SYDVKM. CDR3 region: CASSKSDRGDNEKLFF. DNA for the CDR3: TGTGCCAGCAGTAAATCAGACAGGGGAGATAATGAAAAACTGTTTTTT.

V and J are TRBV2 and TRBJ2-7; 9 bases map to TRBD1. This CDR3 contains 18 residues. V lost 5 bases to trimming and J lost 3 bases; unmatched junction nucleotides: 17. Germline-derived CDR1 and CDR2 are SNHLY and FYNNEI. The CDR3 nucleotides are TGTGCCAGCAGTCCTACCGGGACAGGGCTTCCCGCCTACTACGAGCAGTACGTC. Translation: CASSPTGTGLPAYYEQYV.